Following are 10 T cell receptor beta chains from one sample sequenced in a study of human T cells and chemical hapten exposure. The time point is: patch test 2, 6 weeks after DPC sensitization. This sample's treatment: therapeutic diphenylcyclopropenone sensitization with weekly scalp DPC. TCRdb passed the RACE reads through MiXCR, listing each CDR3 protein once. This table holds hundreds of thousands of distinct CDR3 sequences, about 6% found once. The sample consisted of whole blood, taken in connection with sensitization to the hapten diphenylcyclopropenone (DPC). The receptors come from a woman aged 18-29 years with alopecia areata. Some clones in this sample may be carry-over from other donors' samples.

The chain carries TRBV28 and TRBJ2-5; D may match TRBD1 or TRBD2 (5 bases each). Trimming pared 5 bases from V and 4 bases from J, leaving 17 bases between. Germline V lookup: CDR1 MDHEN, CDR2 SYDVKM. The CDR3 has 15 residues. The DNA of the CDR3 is TGTGCCAGCAGTCTCGACGTAGTAGGGACAGAGACCCAGTACTTC. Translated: CASSLDVVGTETQYF.

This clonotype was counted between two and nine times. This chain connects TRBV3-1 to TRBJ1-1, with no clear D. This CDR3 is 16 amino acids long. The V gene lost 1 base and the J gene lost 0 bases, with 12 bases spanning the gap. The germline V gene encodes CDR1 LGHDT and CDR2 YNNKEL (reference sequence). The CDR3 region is CASSQGTGVMNTEAFF. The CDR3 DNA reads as TGTGCCAGCAGCCAAGGGACGGGAGTTATGAACACTGAAGCTTTCTTT.

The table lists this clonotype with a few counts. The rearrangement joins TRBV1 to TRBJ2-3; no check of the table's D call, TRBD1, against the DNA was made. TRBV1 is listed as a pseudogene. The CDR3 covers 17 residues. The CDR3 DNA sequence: TGCACCAGCAGCCAAGAAGGAACAGGGGGTTTAGCAGATACGCAGTATTTT. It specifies CTSSQEGTGGLADTQYF.

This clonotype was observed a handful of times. CDR3: CASNDDTQYF. The CDR3 DNA reads as TGTGCCAGCAATGACGATACGCAGTATTTT. The chain is built from TRBV7-2 and TRBJ2-3; no firm D call. The germline V and J ends were trimmed by 7 bases and 6 bases, with 5 bases remaining between them. The CDR3 is 10 amino acids. The germline CDR1 and CDR2 sequences are SGHTA and FQGNSA.

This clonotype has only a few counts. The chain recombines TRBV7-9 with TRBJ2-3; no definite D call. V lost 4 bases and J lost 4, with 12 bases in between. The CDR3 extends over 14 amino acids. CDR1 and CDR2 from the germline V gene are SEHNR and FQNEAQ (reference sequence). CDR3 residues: CASSSSASPDTQYF. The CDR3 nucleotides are TGTGCCAGCAGCTCCTCTGCGTCTCCAGATACGCAGTATTTT.

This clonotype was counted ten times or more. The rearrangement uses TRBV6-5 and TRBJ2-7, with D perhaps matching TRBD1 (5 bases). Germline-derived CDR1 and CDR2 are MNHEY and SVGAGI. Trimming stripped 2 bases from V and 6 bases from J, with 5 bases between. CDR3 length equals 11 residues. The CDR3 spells CASSYRGEQYF. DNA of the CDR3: TGTGCCAGCAGTTACAGGGGCGAGCAGTACTTC.

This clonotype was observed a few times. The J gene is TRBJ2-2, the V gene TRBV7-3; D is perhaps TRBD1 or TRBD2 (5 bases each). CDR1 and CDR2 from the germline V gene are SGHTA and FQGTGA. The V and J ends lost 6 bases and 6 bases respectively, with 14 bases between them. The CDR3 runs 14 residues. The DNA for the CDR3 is TGTGCCAGCAGTTCAGGGAGTCCGCCCGGGGAGCTGTTTTTT. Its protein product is CASSSGSPPGELFF. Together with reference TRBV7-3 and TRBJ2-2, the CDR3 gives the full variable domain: GAGVSQTPSNKVTEKGKYVELRCDPISGHTALYWYRQSLGQGPEFLIYFQGTGAADDSGLPNDRFFAVRPEGSVSTLKIQRTERGDSAVYLCASSSGSPPGELFFGEGSRLTVL.

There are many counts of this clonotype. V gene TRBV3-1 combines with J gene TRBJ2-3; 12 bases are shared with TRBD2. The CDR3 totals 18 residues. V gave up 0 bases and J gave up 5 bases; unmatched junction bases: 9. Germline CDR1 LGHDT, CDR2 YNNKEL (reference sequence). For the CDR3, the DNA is TGTGCCAGCAGCCAAGATCCTGTCGGACTAGCGGGACGAGATACGCAGTATTTT. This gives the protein CASSQDPVGLAGRDTQYF.

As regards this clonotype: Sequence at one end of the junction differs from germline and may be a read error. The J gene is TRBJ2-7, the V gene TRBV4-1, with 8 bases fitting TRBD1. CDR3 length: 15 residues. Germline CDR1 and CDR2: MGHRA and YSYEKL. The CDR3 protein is CASSQGTGYSHEQYF. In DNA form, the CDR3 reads TGCGCCAGCAGCCAAGGGACAGGGTACTCCCACGAGCAGTACTTC.

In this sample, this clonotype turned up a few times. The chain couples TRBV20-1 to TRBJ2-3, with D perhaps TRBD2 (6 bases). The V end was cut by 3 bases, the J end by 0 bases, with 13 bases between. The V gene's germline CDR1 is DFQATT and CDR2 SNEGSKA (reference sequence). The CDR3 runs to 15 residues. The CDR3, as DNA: TGCAGTGCTAGGGGGACTTCCTCTAGCACAGATACGCAGTATTTT. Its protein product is CSARGTSSSTDTQYF.